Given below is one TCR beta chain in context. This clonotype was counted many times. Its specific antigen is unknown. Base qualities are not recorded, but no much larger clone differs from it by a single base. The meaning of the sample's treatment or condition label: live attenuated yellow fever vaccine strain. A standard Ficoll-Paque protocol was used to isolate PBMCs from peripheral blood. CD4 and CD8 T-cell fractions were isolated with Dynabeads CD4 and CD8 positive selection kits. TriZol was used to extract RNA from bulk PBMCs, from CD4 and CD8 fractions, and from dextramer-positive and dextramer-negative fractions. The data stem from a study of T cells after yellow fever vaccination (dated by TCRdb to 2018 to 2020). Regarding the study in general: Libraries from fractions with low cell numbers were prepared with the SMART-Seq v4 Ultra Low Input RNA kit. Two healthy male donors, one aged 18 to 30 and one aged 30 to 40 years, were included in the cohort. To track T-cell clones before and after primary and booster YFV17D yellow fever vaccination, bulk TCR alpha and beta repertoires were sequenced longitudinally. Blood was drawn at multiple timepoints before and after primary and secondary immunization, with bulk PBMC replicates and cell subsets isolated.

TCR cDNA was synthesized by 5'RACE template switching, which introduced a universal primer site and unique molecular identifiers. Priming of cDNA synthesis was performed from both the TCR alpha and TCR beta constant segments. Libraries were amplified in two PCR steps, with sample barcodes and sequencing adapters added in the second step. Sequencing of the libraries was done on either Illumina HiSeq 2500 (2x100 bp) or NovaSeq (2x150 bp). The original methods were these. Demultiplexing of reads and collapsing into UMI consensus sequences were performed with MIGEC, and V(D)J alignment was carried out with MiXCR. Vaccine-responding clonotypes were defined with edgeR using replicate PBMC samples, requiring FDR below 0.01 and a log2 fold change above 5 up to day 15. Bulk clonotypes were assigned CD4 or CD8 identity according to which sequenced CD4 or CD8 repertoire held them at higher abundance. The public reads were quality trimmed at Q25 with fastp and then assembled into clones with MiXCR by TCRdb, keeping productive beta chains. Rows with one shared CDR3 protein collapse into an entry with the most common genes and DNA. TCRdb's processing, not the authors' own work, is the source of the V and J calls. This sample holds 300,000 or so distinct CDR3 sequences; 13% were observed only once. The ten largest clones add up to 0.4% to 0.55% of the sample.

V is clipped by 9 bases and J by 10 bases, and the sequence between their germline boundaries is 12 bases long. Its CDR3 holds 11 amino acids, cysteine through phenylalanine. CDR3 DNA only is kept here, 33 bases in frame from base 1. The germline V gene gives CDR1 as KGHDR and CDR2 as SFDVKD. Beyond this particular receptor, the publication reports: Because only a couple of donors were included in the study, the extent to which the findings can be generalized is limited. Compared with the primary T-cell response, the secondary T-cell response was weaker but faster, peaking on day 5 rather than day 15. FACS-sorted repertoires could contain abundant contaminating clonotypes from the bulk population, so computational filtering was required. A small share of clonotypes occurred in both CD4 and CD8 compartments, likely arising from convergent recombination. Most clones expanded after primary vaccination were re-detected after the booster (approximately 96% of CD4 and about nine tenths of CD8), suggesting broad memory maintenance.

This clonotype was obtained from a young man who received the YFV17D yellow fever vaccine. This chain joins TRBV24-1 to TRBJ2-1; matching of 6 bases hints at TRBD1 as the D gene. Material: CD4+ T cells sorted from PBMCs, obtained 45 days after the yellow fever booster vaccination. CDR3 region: CATQGQEEQFF. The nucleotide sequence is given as TGTGCCACCCAGGGACAAGAGGAGCAGTTCTTC.